These 3 T cell receptor beta chains came from one sample sequenced in a study of blood T cell repertoires in COVID-19. Assay used: immunoSEQ multiplex PCR; TCRdb lists only in-frame clones, some missing. Here the sample spans about 160,000 clones, over 80% being singletons. The sequencing input was peripheral blood. The receptors originated from a woman in her forties or fifties with acute or convalescent COVID-19.

This chain links TRBV12-3 or TRBV12-4 with TRBJ1-6; TRBD1 is a possible D gene (6 bases). V lost 8 bases, J lost 8 bases, and 10 bases lay in between. The CDR3 length is 12 residues. The CDR3 sequence is CASQGNDSPLHF. DNA of the CDR3: TGTGCCAGCCAGGGGAACGATTCACCCCTCCACTTT.

V gene TRBV28 combines with J gene TRBJ2-5; tentatively, D is TRBD2 (6 bases). This CDR3 has 14 amino acids. V was shortened by 6 bases and J by 7 bases, with 18 bases between the two germline ends. Germline CDR1 and CDR2: MDHEN and SYDVKM. The CDR3 nucleotides are TGTGCCAGCAGCCGGGGGACCTCTACAGGGACCCAGTACTTC. Its translation: CASSRGTSTGTQYF.

A word on this clone: Other DNA sequences in this sample translate to the same CDR3. The J gene is TRBJ1-1, the V gene TRBV10-3, with a possible D match to TRBD1 (5 bases). V lost 4 bases and J 1 base, leaving 7 bases between the germline ends. The CDR3 has 13 amino acids. Germline V CDR1 and CDR2: ENHRY, SYGVKD. The CDR3, as DNA: TGTGCCATCAGTGGGACACAGAACACTGAAGCTTTCTTT. This codes for CAISGTQNTEAFF.